This T cell receptor (beta chain) was found in a study of blood T cells in healthy people across ages. Study details: T cells yielded about one barcoded beta molecule per two cells through template switching. General study points: It was held that the diversity estimates obtained from one million T cells were underestimates. Observed TCR beta diversity per million T cells went down as age went up. This fall followed a roughly linear course with age.

With a J-beta primer mix and a sample-barcoded 5' primer, a second PCR ran about 6 to 11 cycles. Researchers report that a template-switch adaptor with 12 random nucleotides tagged each cDNA molecule. A single record per CDR3 protein comes from TCRdb applying MiXCR to the 5' RACE reads. The profile shows a few hundred thousand distinct CDR3 sequences, roughly 28% of them singletons. This clonotype was detected only a few times. Its antigen is currently unknown. Sequenced material: blood. The receptor's source is a woman in her 70s in good health.

The CDR3 nucleotides read TGTGCCAGCAGTAGGTCAGGGACCTACAATGAGCAGTTCTTC. Protein product: CASSRSGTYNEQFF. This chain connects TRBV2 to TRBJ2-1; TRBD1 is a possible D gene (5 bases). CDR1 and CDR2 (germline): SNHLY, FYNNEI. V lost 5 bases and J 2 bases, leaving 10 bases between the germline ends. The CDR3 covers 14 residues.